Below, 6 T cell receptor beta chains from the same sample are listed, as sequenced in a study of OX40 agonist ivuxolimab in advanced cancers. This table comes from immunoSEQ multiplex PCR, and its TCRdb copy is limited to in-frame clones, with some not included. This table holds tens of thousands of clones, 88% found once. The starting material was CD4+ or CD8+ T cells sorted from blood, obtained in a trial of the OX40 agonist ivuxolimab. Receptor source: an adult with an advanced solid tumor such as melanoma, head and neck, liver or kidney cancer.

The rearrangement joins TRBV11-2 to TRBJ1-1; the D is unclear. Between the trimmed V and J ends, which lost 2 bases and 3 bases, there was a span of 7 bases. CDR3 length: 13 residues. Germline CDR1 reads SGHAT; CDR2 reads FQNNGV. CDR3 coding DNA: TGTGCCAGCAGCTTACGATTGGACACTGAAGCTTTCTTT. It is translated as CASSLRLDTEAFF.

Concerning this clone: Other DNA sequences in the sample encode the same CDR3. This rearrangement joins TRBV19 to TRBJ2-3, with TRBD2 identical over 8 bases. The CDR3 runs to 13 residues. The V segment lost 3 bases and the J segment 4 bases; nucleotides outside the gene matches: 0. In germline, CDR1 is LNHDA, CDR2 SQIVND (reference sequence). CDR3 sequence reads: CASSIGRADTQYF. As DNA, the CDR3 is TGTGCCAGTAGTATCGGGAGGGCAGATACGCAGTATTTT.

In nucleotides, the CDR3 is TGTGCCAGCAGCTTGGCCTCAGATACGCAGTATTTT. Translating gives CASSLASDTQYF. The gene calls are TRBV5-4 and TRBJ2-3; D gene unclear. This CDR3 is built from 12 residues. The V and J ends lost 0 bases and 4 bases respectively, with 3 bases between them. Per germline, CDR1 SGHNT and CDR2 YYREEE (reference sequence). The entire variable domain, with the rest obtained from reference TRBV5-4 and TRBJ2-3, is as follows: ETGVTQSPTHLIKTRGQQVTLRCSSQSGHNTVSWYQQALGQGPQFIFQYYREEENGRGNFPPRFSGLQFPNYSSELNVNALELDDSALYLCASSLASDTQYFGPGTRLTVL.

The CDR3 is CASSSYGTNTEAFF. The DNA of the CDR3 is TGTGCCAGCAGCTCATACGGGACGAACACTGAAGCTTTCTTT. The chain uses TRBV11-2 and TRBJ1-1; the D gene is possibly TRBD1 (5 bases). V was pared by 4 bases and J by 1 base, with 10 bases between. The germline gives CDR1 SGHAT, CDR2 FQNNGV. This CDR3 is 14 amino acids long.

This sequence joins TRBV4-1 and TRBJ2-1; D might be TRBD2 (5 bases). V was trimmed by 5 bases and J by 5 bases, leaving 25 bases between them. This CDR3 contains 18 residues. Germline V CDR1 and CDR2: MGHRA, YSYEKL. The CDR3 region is CASSLDGLRDILNNEQFF. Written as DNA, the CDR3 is TGCGCCAGCAGCTTAGACGGTCTACGGGATATTCTGAACAATGAGCAGTTCTTC.

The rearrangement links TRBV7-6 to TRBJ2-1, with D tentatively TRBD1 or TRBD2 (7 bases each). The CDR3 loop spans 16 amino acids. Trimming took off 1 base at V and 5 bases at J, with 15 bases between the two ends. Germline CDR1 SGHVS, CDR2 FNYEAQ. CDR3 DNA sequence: TGTGCCAGCAGCTTAGACGGCAGGGGGGGGCACAATGAGCAGTTCTTC. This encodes CASSLDGRGGHNEQFF.